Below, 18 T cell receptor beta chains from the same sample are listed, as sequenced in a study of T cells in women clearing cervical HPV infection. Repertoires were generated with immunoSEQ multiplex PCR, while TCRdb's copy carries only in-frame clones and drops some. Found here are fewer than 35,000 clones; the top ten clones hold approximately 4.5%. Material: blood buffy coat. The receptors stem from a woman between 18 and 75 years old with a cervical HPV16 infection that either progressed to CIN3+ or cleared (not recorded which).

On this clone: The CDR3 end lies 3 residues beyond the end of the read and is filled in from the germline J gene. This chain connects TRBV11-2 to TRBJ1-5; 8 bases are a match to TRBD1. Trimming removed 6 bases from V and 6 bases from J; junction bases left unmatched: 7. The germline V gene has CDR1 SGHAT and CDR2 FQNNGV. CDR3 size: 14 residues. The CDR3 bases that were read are TGTGCCAGCAGTCCCGCAGGGGGCAGTCAGCCC. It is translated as CASSPAGGSQP. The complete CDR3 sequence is CASSPAGGSQPQHF. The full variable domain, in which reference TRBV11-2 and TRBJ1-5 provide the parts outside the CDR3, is EAGVAQSPRYKIIEKRQSVAFWCNPISGHATLYWYQQILGQGPKLLIQFQNNGVVDDSQLPKDRFSAERLKGVDSTLKIQPAKLEDSAVYLCASSPAGGSQPQHFGDGTRLSIL.

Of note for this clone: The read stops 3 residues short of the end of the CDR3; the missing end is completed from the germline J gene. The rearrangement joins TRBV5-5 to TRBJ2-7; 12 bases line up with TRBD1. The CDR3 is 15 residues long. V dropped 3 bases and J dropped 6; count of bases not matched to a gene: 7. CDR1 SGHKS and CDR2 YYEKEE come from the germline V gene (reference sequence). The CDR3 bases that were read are TGTGCCAGCAGCTCCCAGGGACAGGGGGCGGGCGAG. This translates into CASSSQGQGAGE. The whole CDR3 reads CASSSQGQGAGEQYF.

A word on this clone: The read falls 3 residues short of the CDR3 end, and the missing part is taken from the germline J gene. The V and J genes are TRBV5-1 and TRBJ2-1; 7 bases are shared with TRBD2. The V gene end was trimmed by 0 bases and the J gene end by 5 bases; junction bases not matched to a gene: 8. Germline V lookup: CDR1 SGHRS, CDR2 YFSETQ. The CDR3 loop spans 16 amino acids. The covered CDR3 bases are TGCGCCAGCAGCTTGGCTGGCGGGAGTAGTAACAATGAG. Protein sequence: CASSLAGGSSNNE. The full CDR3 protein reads CASSLAGGSSNNEQFF.

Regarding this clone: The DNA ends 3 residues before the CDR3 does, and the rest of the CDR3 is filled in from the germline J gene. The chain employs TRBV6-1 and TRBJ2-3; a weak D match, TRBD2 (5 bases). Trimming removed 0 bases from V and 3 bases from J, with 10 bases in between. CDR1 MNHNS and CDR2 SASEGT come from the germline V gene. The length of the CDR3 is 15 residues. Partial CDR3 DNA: TGTGCCAGCAGTGAAGCCAGGCCGGGGACAGATACG. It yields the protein CASSEARPGTDT. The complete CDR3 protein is CASSEARPGTDTQYF.

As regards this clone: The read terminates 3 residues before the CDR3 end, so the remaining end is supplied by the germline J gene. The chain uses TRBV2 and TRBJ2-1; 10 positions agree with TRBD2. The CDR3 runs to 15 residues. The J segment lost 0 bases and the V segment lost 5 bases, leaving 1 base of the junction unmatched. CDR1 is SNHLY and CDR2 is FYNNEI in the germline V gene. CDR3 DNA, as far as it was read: TGTGCCAGCAGTCCTAGCGGGAGCTCCTACAATGAG. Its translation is CASSPSGSSYNE. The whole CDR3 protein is CASSPSGSSYNEQFF.

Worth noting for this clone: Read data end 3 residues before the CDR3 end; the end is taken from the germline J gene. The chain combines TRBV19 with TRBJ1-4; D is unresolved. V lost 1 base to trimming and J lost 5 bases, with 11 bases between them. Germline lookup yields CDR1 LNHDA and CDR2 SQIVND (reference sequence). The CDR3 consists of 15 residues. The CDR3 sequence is CASSIGGRQNEKLFF. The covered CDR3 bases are TGTGCCAGTAGTATAGGAGGCAGGCAGAATGAAAAA.

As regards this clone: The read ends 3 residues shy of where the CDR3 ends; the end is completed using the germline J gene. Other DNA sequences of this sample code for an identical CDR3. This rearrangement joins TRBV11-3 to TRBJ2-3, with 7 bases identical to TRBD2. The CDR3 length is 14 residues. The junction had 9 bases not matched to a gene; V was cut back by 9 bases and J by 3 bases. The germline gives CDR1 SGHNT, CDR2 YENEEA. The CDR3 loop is CASKQASGTDTQYF. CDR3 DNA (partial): TGTGCCAGTAAGCAAGCTAGCGGAACAGATACG. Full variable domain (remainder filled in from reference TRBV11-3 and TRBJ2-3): EAGVVQSPRYKIIEKKQPVAFWCNPISGHNTLYWYLQNLGQGPELLIRYENEEAVDDSQLPKDRFSAERLKGVDSTLKIQPAELGDSAVYLCASKQASGTDTQYFGPGTRLTVL.

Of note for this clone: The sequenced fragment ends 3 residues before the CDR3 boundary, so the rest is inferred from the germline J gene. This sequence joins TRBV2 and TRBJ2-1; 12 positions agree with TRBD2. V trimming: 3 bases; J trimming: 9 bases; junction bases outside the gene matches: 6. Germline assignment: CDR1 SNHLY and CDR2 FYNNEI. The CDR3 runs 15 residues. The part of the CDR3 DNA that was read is TGTGCCAGCAGTGAGGCACTAGCGGGGGGTTTTGAG. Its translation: CASSEALAGGFE. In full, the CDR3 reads CASSEALAGGFEQFF.

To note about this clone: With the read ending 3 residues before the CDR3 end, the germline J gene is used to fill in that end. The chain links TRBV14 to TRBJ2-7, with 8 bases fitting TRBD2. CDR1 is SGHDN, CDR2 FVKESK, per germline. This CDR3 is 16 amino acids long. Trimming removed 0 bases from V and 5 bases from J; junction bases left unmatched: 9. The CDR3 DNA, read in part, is TGTGCCAGCAGCCAAGAGCAACTAGCGGCACCCAACGAG. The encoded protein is CASSQEQLAAPNE. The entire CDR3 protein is CASSQEQLAAPNEQYF.

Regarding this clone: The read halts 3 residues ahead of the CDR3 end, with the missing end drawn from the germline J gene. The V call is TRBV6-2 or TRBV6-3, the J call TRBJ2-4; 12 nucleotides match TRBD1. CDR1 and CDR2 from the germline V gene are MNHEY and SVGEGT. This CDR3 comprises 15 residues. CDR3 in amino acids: CASRPLGQGASGQYF. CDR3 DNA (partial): TGTGCCAGCAGACCCCTGGGACAGGGGGCATCTGGT.

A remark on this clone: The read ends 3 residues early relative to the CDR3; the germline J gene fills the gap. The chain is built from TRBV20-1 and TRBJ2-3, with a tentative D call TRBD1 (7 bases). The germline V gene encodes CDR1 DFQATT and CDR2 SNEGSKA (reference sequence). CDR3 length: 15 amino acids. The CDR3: CSATQGGAHNQPQYF. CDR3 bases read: TGCAGTGCTACTCAGGGGGGCGCACATAATCAGCCG.

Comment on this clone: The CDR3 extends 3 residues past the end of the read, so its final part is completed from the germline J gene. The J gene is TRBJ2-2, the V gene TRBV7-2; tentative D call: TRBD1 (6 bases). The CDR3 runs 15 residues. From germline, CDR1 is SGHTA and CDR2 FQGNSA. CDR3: CASSQSAGVKEKLFF. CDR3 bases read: TGTGCCAGCAGCCAGTCGGCAGGGGTGAAGGAAAAG.

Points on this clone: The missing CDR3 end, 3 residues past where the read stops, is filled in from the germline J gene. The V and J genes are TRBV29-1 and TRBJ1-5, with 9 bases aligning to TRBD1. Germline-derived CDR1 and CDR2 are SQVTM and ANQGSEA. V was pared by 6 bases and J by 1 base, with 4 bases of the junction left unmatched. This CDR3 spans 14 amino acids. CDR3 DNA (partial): TGCAGCGTACAGGGGGCAGGGAGCAATCAGCCC. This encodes CSVQGAGSNQP. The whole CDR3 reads CSVQGAGSNQPQHF.

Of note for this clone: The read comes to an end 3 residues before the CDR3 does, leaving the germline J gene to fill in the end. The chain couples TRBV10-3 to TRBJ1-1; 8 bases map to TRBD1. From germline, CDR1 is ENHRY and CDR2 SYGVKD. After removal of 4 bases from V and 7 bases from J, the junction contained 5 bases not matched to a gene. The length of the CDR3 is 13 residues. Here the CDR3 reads CAISVGTGIEAFF. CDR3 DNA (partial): TGTGCCATCAGTGTAGGGACAGGAATTGAA.

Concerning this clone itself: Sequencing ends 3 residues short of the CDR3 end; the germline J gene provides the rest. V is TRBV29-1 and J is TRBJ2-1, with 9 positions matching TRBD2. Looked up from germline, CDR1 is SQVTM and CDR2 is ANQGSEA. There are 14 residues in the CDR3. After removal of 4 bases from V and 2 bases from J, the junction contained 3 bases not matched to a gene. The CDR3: CSVVERGAYNEQFF. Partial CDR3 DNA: TGCAGCGTTGTGGAGCGGGGGGCCTACAATGAG.

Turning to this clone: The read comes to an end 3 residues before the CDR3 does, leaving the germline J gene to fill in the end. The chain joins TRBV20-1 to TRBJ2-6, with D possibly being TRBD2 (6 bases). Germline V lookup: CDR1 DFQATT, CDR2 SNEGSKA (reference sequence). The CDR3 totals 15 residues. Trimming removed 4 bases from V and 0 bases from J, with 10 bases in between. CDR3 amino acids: CSANGGYSGANVLTF. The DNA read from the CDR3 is TGCAGTGCTAACGGGGGATACTCTGGGGCCAACGTC.

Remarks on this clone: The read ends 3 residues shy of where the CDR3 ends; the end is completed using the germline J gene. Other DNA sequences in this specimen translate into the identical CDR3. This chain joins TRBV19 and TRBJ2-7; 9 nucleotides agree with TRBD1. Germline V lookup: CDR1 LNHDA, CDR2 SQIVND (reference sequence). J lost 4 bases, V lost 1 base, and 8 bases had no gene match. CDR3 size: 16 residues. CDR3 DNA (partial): TGTGCCAGTAGTATAGCTAGATCGGACAGGGGTTACGAG. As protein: CASSIARSDRGYE. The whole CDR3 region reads CASSIARSDRGYEQYF.

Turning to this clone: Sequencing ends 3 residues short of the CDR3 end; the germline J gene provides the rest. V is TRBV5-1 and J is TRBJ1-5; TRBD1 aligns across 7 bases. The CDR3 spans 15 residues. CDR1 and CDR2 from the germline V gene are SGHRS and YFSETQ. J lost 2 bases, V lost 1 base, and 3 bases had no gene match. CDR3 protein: CASSLRTGGNQPQHF. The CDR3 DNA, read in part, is TGCGCCAGCAGCTTGAGGACAGGAGGCAATCAGCCC.